The sequence of this T cell receptor (beta chain) was determined in a study of blood T cell repertoires in COVID-19. In the study overall: The United States, Italy and Spain supplied acute and convalescent COVID-19 samples. Sources were T cells, B-cell-depleted T cells, or PBMCs; the material itself was cDNA or gDNA.

In the study's own analysis: The assay estimated nucleated cells by amplifying reference gene primers. The method was immunoSEQ multiplex PCR; TCRdb's version includes in-frame clones alone and lacks a portion of them. V and J calls and clone size follow that table, whereas D and trimming were derived from the DNA. The table records roughly 100,000 clones, roughly 87% of them present only once. The sequence was collected from a man aged 50 to 59 with active COVID-19. Sequenced: peripheral blood.

CDR3 residues: CSVASGGEQYF. The CDR3 DNA reads TGCAGCGTTGCAAGTGGCGGCGAGCAGTACTTC. V gene TRBV29-1 combines with J gene TRBJ2-7, with D uncertain. Germline V CDR1 and CDR2: SQVTM, ANQGSEA. Trimming took off 4 bases at V and 6 bases at J, with 10 bases between the two ends. The CDR3 is 11 amino acids.